These T cell receptor beta chains were read from a single sample in a study of vaccination effects on CD4 cells after COVID-19. Antigens for these TCRs are unknown. Assay: immunoSEQ multiplex PCR; the TCRdb copy retains only in-frame clones and omits some. The sample holds approximately 33,000 clones; 55% to 75% are singletons and the top ten take about a sixth. Material: CD4+ T cells from PBMCs cultured with HCoV-NL63 spike peptides, obtained before COVID-19 vaccination. All receptors derive from a human donor who had a prior SARS-CoV-2 infection. Both conserved end residues are part of each CDR3. A D gene is named only where the DNA matches it firmly. Expanded clones are given a class, and other clones once, few, many or no size at all.

j_call cdr3_length clone_size d_call v_call cdr3_nt cdr3_aa
TRBJ2-3 16 once NA TRBV5-5 TGTGCCAGCAGTCCTCTAGACAGGTACTACACAGATACGCAGTATTTT CASSPLDRYYTDTQYF
TRBJ1-6 11 NA NA TRBV2 TGTGCCAGCAGTGCAGACTTTCCCCTCCACTTT CASSADFPLHF
TRBJ2-5 16 NA NA TRBV6-1 TGTGCCAGCAGTGAATGGGGGGGGGCCCGGCAAGAGACCCAGTACTTC CASSEWGGARQETQYF
TRBJ1-5 15 NA NA TRBV10-3 TGTGCCATCAGTGACGGCCTAGGAATAGTTCAGCCCCAGCATTTT CAISDGLGIVQPQHF
TRBJ1-2 13 NA NA TRBV30 TGTGCCTGGAGTGTCTCGGGGGTTTGGGGCTACACCTTC CAWSVSGVWGYTF
TRBJ1-4 15 NA NA TRBV5-1 TGCGCCAGCAGCTTGGGTATGACAACTAATGAAAAACTGTTTTTT CASSLGMTTNEKLFF
TRBJ2-5 11 NA NA TRBV5-6 TGTGCCAGCAGTGATCGGGAGACCCAGTACTTC CASSDRETQYF
TRBJ1-5 18 NA NA TRBV27 TGTGCCAGCAGTTTAAAGACTCCGGGACCTGGTTTTATGCAGCCCCAGCATTTT CASSLKTPGPGFMQPQHF
TRBJ2-2 18 NA TRBD2 TRBV4-2 TGTGCCAGCAGCCAAGGCGGACTAGCGGGGGGGAACACCGGGGAGCTGTTTTTT CASSQGGLAGGNTGELFF
TRBJ1-2 16 once TRBD1 TRBV3-1/TRBV3-2 TGTGCCAGCAGCCAAAACGACAGGGTCCGAGACTATGGCTACACCTTC CASSQNDRVRDYGYTF
TRBJ1-5 15 NA NA TRBV11-2 TGTGCCAGCAGCCCCCGCGGGGGGCCGGGACAGCCCCAGCATTTT CASSPRGGPGQPQHF
TRBJ1-3 19 NA TRBD1 TRBV5-1 TGCGCCAGCAGCTGGAGCGGGACAGGCGATTCAACCTCTGGAAACACCATATATTTT CASSWSGTGDSTSGNTIYF
TRBJ1-1 14 NA NA TRBV5-3 TGTGCCAGAAGCTTCGGGGTAGCGTACACTGAAGCTTTCTTT CARSFGVAYTEAFF
TRBJ1-2 12 few NA TRBV28 TGTGCCAGCAGTCCGCAGGTTATCGGCTACACCTTC CASSPQVIGYTF
TRBJ1-1 15 NA NA TRBV10-3 TGTGCCATCAGTGAGTACGGAGGGGAGAACACTGAAGCTTTCTTT CAISEYGGENTEAFF
TRBJ2-7 14 NA NA TRBV30 TGTGCCTGGGCCGCCCCCCTGAGGGGCCTCGGGCAGTACTTC CAWAAPLRGLGQYF
TRBJ2-7 14 NA TRBD1 TRBV24-1 TGTGCCACCAGTGATATAGACAGGGGTCACGAGCAGTACTTC CATSDIDRGHEQYF
TRBJ1-6 13 NA TRBD1 TRBV19 TGTGCCAGTGGGGGACAGTATAATTCACCCCTCCACTTT CASGGQYNSPLHF
TRBJ1-1 13 NA NA TRBV11-3 TGTGCCAGCAGCCTCGAGAGGGACACTGAAGCTTTCTTT CASSLERDTEAFF
TRBJ1-1 14 once TRBD1 TRBV5-1 TGCGCCAGCAGCTGGTGGACAGGGGGAACTGAAGCTTTCTTT CASSWWTGGTEAFF
TRBJ2-1 14 few NA TRBV11-1 TGTGCCAGCAGCTCGCTCGGGCGGTACAATGAGCAGTTCTTC CASSSLGRYNEQFF
TRBJ2-2 14 few NA TRBV2 TGTGCCAGCAGTGAGGAGGAGGCGACCGGGGAGCTGTTTTTT CASSEEEATGELFF
TRBJ1-1 13 NA NA TRBV20-1 TGCAGTGCTAGTTTTCATTCCTTCGCTGAAGCTTTCTTT CSASFHSFAEAFF
TRBJ1-3 11 few NA TRBV28 TGTGCCAGCAAAGGAGGAAACACCATATATTTT CASKGGNTIYF
TRBJ1-2 17 NA NA TRBV18 TGTGCCAGCTCACCAACGGGGGGGACGGAGCTCGGCTATGGCTACACCTTC CASSPTGGTELGYGYTF
TRBJ2-7 14 few TRBD1 TRBV19 TGTGCCAGTAGGGACAGGGGAAACTCCTACGAGCAGTACTTC CASRDRGNSYEQYF
TRBJ1-6 17 few TRBD1 TRBV4-3 TGCGCCAGCAGCCAAGACCCGGTCGGGACAGGGGTCTCACCCCTCCACTTT CASSQDPVGTGVSPLHF